This is a list of T cell receptor beta chains from one sample in a study of cytomegalovirus exposure and HLA in healthy donors. Libraries were prepared by immunoSEQ multiplex PCR; TCRdb keeps only in-frame clonotypes and omits some of them. The sample includes about 180,000 clones, roughly 80% of them seen just once. Input material: PBMCs. All receptors come from a male donor in good health and CMV-seronegative. Both conserved end residues are part of each CDR3. The D gene is left open where the match is weak. Clone size, where shown, is once, few, many, or a class for clones that have expanded.

TRBJ2-1,TRBV5-4,TRBD1,-,CASSPRDSVYNEQFF,TGTGCCAGCAGCCCCCGGGACAGCGTTTACAATGAGCAGTTCTTC
TRBJ1-1,TRBV5-1,TRBD1,few,CASSWGTGDEAFF,TGCGCCAGCAGCTGGGGGACAGGGGACGAAGCTTTCTTT
TRBJ2-2,TRBV6-5,-,few,CASSFRQGVGELFF,TGTGCCAGCAGTTTCCGGCAGGGTGTCGGGGAGCTGTTTTTT
TRBJ2-7,TRBV10-3,TRBD1,-,CAISEGQGYEQYF,TGTGCCATCAGTGAGGGACAGGGTTACGAGCAGTACTTC
TRBJ2-7,TRBV7-9,TRBD1,-,CASSFKQGAGEQYF,TGTGCCAGCAGCTTTAAACAGGGGGCTGGTGAGCAGTACTTC
TRBJ1-5,TRBV6-1,-,-,CASSEWRGSGNQPQHF,TGTGCCAGCAGTGAATGGAGGGGATCGGGCAATCAGCCCCAGCATTTT
TRBJ1-6,TRBV5-1,TRBD1,-,CASSARTGTYSPLHF,TGCGCCAGCAGCGCCCGGACAGGGACTTATTCACCCCTCCACTTT
TRBJ2-1,TRBV12-2,-,-,CASRRGGKEQFF,TGTGCAAGTCGGCGGGGGGGTAAGGAGCAGTTCTTC
TRBJ2-1,TRBV30,TRBD2,-,CAWSSARVAGGYNEQFF,TGTGCCTGGAGTTCCGCCCGCGTAGCGGGGGGATACAATGAGCAGTTCTTC
TRBJ1-4,TRBV19,-,-,CASTPGTPNEEKLFF,TGTGCCAGTACCCCCGGGACACCAAACGAGGAAAAACTGTTTTTT
TRBJ2-6,TRBV15,-,-,CATSQTASSGANVLTF,TGTGCCACCAGCCAGACAGCGTCCTCTGGGGCCAACGTCCTGACTTTC
TRBJ2-2,TRBV7-2,TRBD2,once,CASSYAGGRTGELFF,TGTGCCAGCAGCTATGCCGGCGGGAGGACCGGGGAGCTGTTTTTT
TRBJ1-1,TRBV5-5,-,-,CASSLVRGENTEAFF,TGTGCCAGCAGCTTGGTACGGGGGGAGAACACTGAAGCTTTCTTT
TRBJ2-7,TRBV7-2,-,-,CASSLVGLSSYEQYF,TGTGCCAGCAGCTTAGTCGGGTTGAGCTCCTACGAGCAGTACTTC
TRBJ2-5,TRBV28,-,-,CASSLFAGSETQYF,TGTGCCAGCAGTTTATTCGCGGGGAGCGAGACCCAGTACTTC
TRBJ2-7,TRBV19,TRBD1,-,CASSIAGTGVYEQYF,TGTGCCAGTAGTATAGCAGGGACAGGGGTGTACGAGCAGTACTTC
TRBJ2-1,TRBV7-2,-,few,CASRNIYNEQFF,TGTGCCAGCAGGAACATATACAATGAGCAGTTCTTC
TRBJ2-3,TRBV4-1,-,few,CASSQVTSSTDTQYF,TGCGCCAGCAGCCAAGTTACTAGCAGCACAGATACGCAGTATTTT
TRBJ2-5,TRBV28,-,-,CASSLAGRGTQRETQYF,TGTGCCAGCAGTTTAGCAGGCAGGGGTACTCAGAGGGAGACCCAGTACTTC
TRBJ1-3,TRBV6-1,-,few,CASRRDTGNTIYF,TGTGCCAGCAGACGGGACACGGGAAACACCATATATTTT
TRBJ1-2,TRBV6-5,TRBD1,-,CASSIGQGIGYTF,TGTGCCAGCAGTATCGGACAGGGTATAGGCTACACCTTC
TRBJ2-7,TRBV5-1,TRBD2,-,CASSLGRGPTYEQYF,TGCGCCAGCAGCCTTGGGAGGGGCCCCACCTACGAGCAGTACTTC
TRBJ2-5,TRBV28,TRBD2,-,CASSLGTSGVQETQYF,TGTGCCAGCAGCCTAGGGACTAGCGGGGTACAAGAGACCCAGTACTTC
TRBJ2-2,TRBV7-2,TRBD1,-,CASSSSRDRGTGELFF,TGTGCCAGCAGCTCCTCCCGGGACAGGGGCACCGGGGAGCTGTTTTTT
TRBJ2-7,TRBV9,-,-,CASSVSGVGEQYF,TGTGCCAGCAGCGTATCAGGGGTTGGCGAGCAGTACTTC
TRBJ2-7,TRBV7-2,-,-,CASSLQGRYEQYF,TGTGCCAGCAGCTTGCAGGGCCGATACGAGCAGTACTTC
TRBJ2-1,TRBV4-1,TRBD1,-,CASSQGTGGNNEQFF,TGCGCCAGCAGCCAAGGGACAGGGGGCAACAATGAGCAGTTCTTC
TRBJ1-6,TRBV29-1,-,-,CSVRQTYNSPLHF,TGCAGCGTTCGACAGACCTATAATTCACCCCTCCACTTT
TRBJ2-1,TRBV7-3,TRBD2,-,CASSLIQAGEYNEQFF,TGTGCCAGCAGCTTAATTCAAGCGGGGGAATACAATGAGCAGTTCTTC
TRBJ1-3,TRBV2,TRBD1,-,CASSETTGGSGNTIYF,TGTGCCAGCAGTGAAACAACAGGGGGCTCTGGAAACACCATATATTTT
TRBJ2-5,TRBV13,TRBD2,-,CASSSGLAQETQYF,TGTGCCAGCAGCTCGGGACTAGCCCAAGAGACCCAGTACTTC
TRBJ1-2,TRBV28,TRBD1,-,CASSHGTDTYGYTF,TGTGCCAGCAGTCACGGGACAGATACCTATGGCTACACCTTC
TRBJ2-4,TRBV6-4,-,-,CASSVDRSAKNIQYF,TGTGCCAGCAGTGTCGACAGGTCTGCCAAAAACATTCAGTACTTC
TRBJ1-6,TRBV5-1,-,-,CASSLAGGGDSPLHF,TGCGCCAGCAGCTTGGCCGGGGGAGGGGATTCACCCCTCCACTTT
TRBJ2-5,TRBV28,-,-,CASSLLQGQETQYF,TGTGCCAGCAGCCTACTTCAGGGTCAAGAGACCCAGTACTTC
TRBJ1-2,TRBV2,-,-,CANLRDTTYGYPF,TGTGCCAACCTCCGGGACACCACCTATGGCTACCCCTTC